These 22 T cell receptor beta chains share one sample of origin, sequenced in a study of molecular identifiers for immune sequencing clone quantification. Via MiXCR, TCRdb re-called the PCR reads, giving one row per CDR3 protein. The data show tens of thousands of distinct CDR3 sequences, 15% to 20% seen once. Material for sequencing was naive CD8+ T cells from blood, with Jurkat cell RNA spiked in. Indicated subset: FACS-sorted CD8+CD4-CCR7+CD45RA+ naive T cells. These receptors were collected from a human donor in good health. Some libraries in this study had Jurkat cell RNA spiked in.

Ten or more counts support this clonotype. The V gene is TRBV3-1, the J gene TRBJ2-7; no clear D. V lost 4 bases, J lost 6 bases, and 16 bases lay in between. Germline V CDR1 and CDR2: LGHDT, YNNKEL (reference sequence). The CDR3 has 14 residues. CDR3 in DNA: TGTGCCAGCAGCCCCCCGGGTTCGCCAGGCGAGCAGTACTTC. It encodes CASSPPGSPGEQYF.

This clonotype was picked up many times. The chain links TRBV9 to TRBJ2-1; TRBD2 matches at 9 bases. CDR1 and CDR2 from the germline V gene are SGDLS and YYNGEE. The V gene end was trimmed by 4 bases and the J gene end by 6 bases; junction bases not matched to a gene: 5. The CDR3 sequence is 14 residues long. The CDR3 region has the DNA TGTGCCAGCAGCCTGGCGGGAGGGCGCAATGAGCAGTTCTTC. Residues: CASSLAGGRNEQFF.

This clonotype was counted a few times. The chain joins TRBV7-9 to TRBJ2-7; 7 bases fit TRBD2. CDR3 length: 14 residues. V shed 1 base and J 6 bases; nucleotides not matched to a gene: 6. Germline CDR1 SEHNR, CDR2 FQNEAQ (reference sequence). The CDR3 reads CASSLGGSHREQYF. DNA of the CDR3: TGTGCCAGCAGCTTAGGCGGGAGCCATCGCGAGCAGTACTTC.

This clonotype showed up just a few times. The rearrangement links TRBV9 to TRBJ2-1, with no clear D. The CDR3 runs to 15 residues. Trimming shortened V by 0 bases and J by 5 bases, and 12 bases separated the two germline ends. Germline V gives CDR1 SGDLS, CDR2 YYNGEE. The DNA of the CDR3 is TGTGCCAGCAGCGTAGTGGCTGCCCGGGACAATGAGCAGTTCTTC. Translated, it gives CASSVVAARDNEQFF. Full variable domain (remainder filled in from reference TRBV9 and TRBJ2-1): DSGVTQTPKHLITATGQRVTLRCSPRSGDLSVYWYQQSLDQGLQFLIQYYNGEERAKGNILERFSAQQFPDLHSELNLSSLELGDSALYFCASSVVAARDNEQFFGPGTRLTVL.

The chain combines TRBV6-5 with TRBJ1-2; D might be TRBD1 (6 bases). This CDR3 has 16 amino acids. V lost 4 bases and J 0 bases, leaving 15 bases between the germline ends. The V gene's germline CDR1 is MNHEY and CDR2 SVGAGI. The CDR3 reads CASSSDQGPPNYGYTF. DNA for the CDR3: TGTGCCAGCAGTTCCGACCAGGGGCCTCCTAACTATGGCTACACCTTC.

The chain links TRBV6-2 or TRBV6-3 to TRBJ2-7; D may be TRBD1 (5 bases). This CDR3 region has 13 residues. Germline V lookup: CDR1 MNHEY, CDR2 SVGEGT. Between the trimmed V and J ends, which lost 2 bases and 3 bases, there was a span of 8 bases. CDR3 sequence (DNA): TGTGCCAGCAGTTACGGGGCCGTCTACGAGCAGTACTTC. Its protein product is CASSYGAVYEQYF.

This clonotype was seen ten or more times. The V gene is TRBV27, the J gene TRBJ1-1; D perhaps matches TRBD1 (6 bases). The germline V gene encodes CDR1 MNHEY and CDR2 SMNVEV (reference sequence). Between the trimmed V and J ends, which lost 5 bases and 4 bases, there was a span of 17 bases. CDR3 size: 15 residues. CDR3 protein: CASSAGQYWSTEAFF. CDR3 DNA: TGTGCCAGCAGTGCCGGACAGTATTGGTCCACTGAAGCTTTCTTT.

This clonotype turned up a few times. It may be a read error: a sequence one base away is much more abundant. The chain joins TRBV2 to TRBJ2-3; D might be TRBD2 (5 bases). The CDR3 is 15 amino acids. From germline, CDR1 is SNHLY and CDR2 FYNNEI. V was shortened by 10 bases and J by 2 bases, with 19 bases between the two germline ends. CDR3 region: CATFLAERTTDTQYF. CDR3 DNA sequence: TGTGCCACCTTCTTGGCGGAGCGGACCACAGATACGCAGTATTTT.

In the case of this clonotype: A read error may be the cause here, since a much bigger clone is one base away. This sequence joins TRBV6-2 or TRBV6-3 and TRBJ2-3, with 11 bases identical to TRBD1. The assigned J gene may be wrong: the sequence end matches TRBJ1-5 better. The CDR3 has 14 amino acids. CDR1 is MNHEY, CDR2 SVGEGT, per germline. CDR3 in amino acids: CASGQGAGTDTQHF. CDR3 DNA sequence: TGTGCCAGCGGACAGGGGGCAGGCACAGATACGCAGCATTTT.

This clonotype was detected ten times or more. The chain employs TRBV29-1 and TRBJ2-7; D not certain. The CDR3 loop spans 13 amino acids. Deletions cut 0 bases from V and 0 bases from J, with 6 bases between. The germline CDR1 and CDR2 sequences are SQVTM and ANQGSEA. This CDR3 reads CSVEDPSSYEQYF. CDR3 DNA: TGCAGCGTTGAAGACCCGAGCTCCTACGAGCAGTACTTC.

The table lists this clonotype with many counts. The CDR3 DNA follows: TGTGCCAGCAGCTTGCCGGGAGGCTACGAGCAGTACTTC. Residues: CASSLPGGYEQYF. The V call is TRBV7-2, the J call TRBJ2-7; 7 nucleotides match TRBD2. Trimming removed 3 bases from V and 3 bases from J; junction bases left unmatched: 2. This CDR3 is 13 amino acids long. Germline-derived CDR1 and CDR2 are SGHTA and FQGNSA.

On this clonotype: The conserved closing phenylalanine or tryptophan is absent in this CDR3, likely reflecting a read error. The genes are TRBV11-2 and TRBJ2-3; TRBD2 is a possible D gene (5 bases). This CDR3 region has 11 residues. Trimming shortened V by 8 bases and J by 3 bases, and 6 bases separated the two germline ends. CDR1 is SGHAT, CDR2 FQNNGV, per germline. The CDR3 region is CASRRTDTQYS. The CDR3 nucleotides read TGTGCCAGCCGGAGGACAGATACGCAGTATTCT.

This clonotype has a handful of counts. This chain joins TRBV28 and TRBJ2-3; 8 bases are a match to TRBD2. CDR3 length equals 15 residues. Germline values: CDR1 MDHEN, CDR2 SYDVKM. V lost 6 bases to trimming and J lost 3 bases; unmatched junction nucleotides: 8. CDR3 nucleotide sequence: TGTGCCAGCAGAGCGGGGGCGGGAGCAACAGATACGCAGTATTTT. This gives the protein CASRAGAGATDTQYF.

This sequence joins TRBV27 and TRBJ2-7; TRBD1 or TRBD2 may be the D gene (5 bases each). Germline assignment: CDR1 MNHEY and CDR2 SMNVEV (reference sequence). V was pared by 5 bases and J by 6 bases, with 20 bases between. The CDR3 runs 15 residues. The CDR3 sequence is CASSPTRAGTCEQYF. The CDR3 coding sequence is TGTGCCAGCAGTCCCACCCGCGCCGGGACCTGCGAGCAGTACTTC.

The table lists this clonotype with many counts. The J gene is TRBJ2-5, the V gene TRBV6-2 or TRBV6-3; TRBD2 matches at 7 bases. Trimming took 5 bases from V and 5 from J; bases not matched to a gene: 14. Looked up from germline, CDR1 is MNHEY and CDR2 is SVGEGT. There are 16 residues in the CDR3. The CDR3 nucleotides are TGTGCCAGCAGTACCCGGACCAAGACTAGCTGGGAGACCCAGTACTTC. It is translated as CASSTRTKTSWETQYF.

A word on this clonotype: With a much larger clone just one base away, this may be a read error. The chain uses TRBV11-2 and TRBJ2-7, with 10 bases identical to TRBD2. The V segment lost 7 bases and the J segment 5 bases; nucleotides outside the gene matches: 17. This CDR3 is 17 amino acids long. The germline V gene encodes CDR1 SGHAT and CDR2 FQNNGV. CDR3 nucleotide sequence: TGTGCCAGCAACCCCCTCCCGAGCAGCGGGGGGGCCCACGAGCAGTACTTC. Its translation: CASNPLPSSGGAHEQYF.

In its sample, this clonotype was seen many times. This CDR3 is CASSPLGAGKSTDTQYF. CDR3 sequence (DNA): TGTGCCAGCAGCCCCCTAGGAGCGGGGAAATCCACAGATACGCAGTATTTT. The genes are TRBV11-2 and TRBJ2-3, with 7 bases lining up with TRBD2. Losses at the gene ends were 5 bases for V and 2 bases for J; bases not matched to a gene: 13. Germline-derived CDR1 and CDR2 are SGHAT and FQNNGV. This CDR3 has 17 residues.

This clonotype came up many times. V is TRBV27 and J is TRBJ2-7; D tentatively fits TRBD1 or TRBD2 (5 bases each). Per the germline V gene, CDR1 is MNHEY and CDR2 is SMNVEV (reference sequence). Trimming removed 4 bases at V and 2 bases at J, with 12 bases between. The CDR3 has 14 residues. CDR3 sequence: CASSSDGAPYEQYF. CDR3 coding DNA: TGTGCCAGCAGTTCCGACGGGGCGCCCTACGAGCAGTACTTC.

Details on this clonotype: Given a much more abundant clone one base away, this may be a read error. The CDR3 spells CASSVGMGEQHF. The CDR3 region has the DNA TGTGCCAGCAGCGTGGGTATGGGCGAGCAGCACTTC. This chain connects TRBV28 to TRBJ2-7; unclear D gene. CDR1 and CDR2 from the germline V gene are MDHEN and SYDVKM. The CDR3 is made up of 12 amino acids.

Many counts were recorded for this clonotype. The chain is built from TRBV7-8 and TRBJ2-5, with 9 bases matching TRBD1. Germline assignment: CDR1 SGHVS and CDR2 FQNEAQ. V gave up 3 bases and J gave up 0 bases; unmatched junction bases: 5. The CDR3 totals 16 residues. Here the CDR3 reads CASSFPGTGHQETQYF. The CDR3, as DNA: TGTGCCAGCAGCTTTCCCGGGACAGGGCACCAAGAGACCCAGTACTTC.

This clonotype was recorded many times. J is TRBJ2-1 and V is TRBV24-1; D remains ambiguous. Germline loops: CDR1 KGHDR, CDR2 SFDVKD. V was cut by 4 bases and J by 7 bases, with 7 bases left in between. CDR3 length equals 12 residues. The CDR3 spells CATSDQLNEQFF. CDR3 nucleotides: TGTGCCACCAGTGACCAACTTAATGAGCAGTTCTTC.

Only a few counts were recorded for this clonotype. This sequence joins TRBV6-2 or TRBV6-3 and TRBJ2-7; 10 nucleotides match TRBD1. CDR3 length equals 17 residues. CDR1 is MNHEY, CDR2 SVGEGT, per germline. V gave up 4 bases and J gave up 2 bases; unmatched junction bases: 11. The DNA of the CDR3 is TGTGCCAGCAGTTTGACCCCAGGGACAGGGGTTCCCTACGAGCAGTACTTC. Translated: CASSLTPGTGVPYEQYF.